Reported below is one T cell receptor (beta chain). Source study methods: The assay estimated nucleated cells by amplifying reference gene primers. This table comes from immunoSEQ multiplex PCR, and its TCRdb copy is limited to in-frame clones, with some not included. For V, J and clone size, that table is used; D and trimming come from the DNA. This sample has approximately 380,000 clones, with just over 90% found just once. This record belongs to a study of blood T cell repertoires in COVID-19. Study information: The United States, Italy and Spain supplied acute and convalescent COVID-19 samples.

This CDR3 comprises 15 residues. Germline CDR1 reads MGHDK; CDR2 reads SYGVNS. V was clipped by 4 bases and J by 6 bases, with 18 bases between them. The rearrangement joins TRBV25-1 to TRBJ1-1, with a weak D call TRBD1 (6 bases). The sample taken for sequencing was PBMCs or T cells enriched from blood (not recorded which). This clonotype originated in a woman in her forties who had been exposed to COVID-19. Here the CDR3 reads CASSVYREGSPEAFF. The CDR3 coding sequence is TGTGCCAGCAGTGTCTACAGGGAAGGTAGCCCTGAAGCTTTCTTT.